These 14 T cell receptor beta chains share one sample of origin, sequenced in a study of shared clonotypes between healthy human individuals (TCRdb year 2020). Libraries were built with the immunoSEQ multiplex PCR assay. Imported from immuneACCESS, the table was reduced by TCRdb to in-frame sequences with V and J called. These copies leave out some clones; in studies compared against another copy, an unresolved V gene accounts for under half, and the cause of the remainder is not known. For this sample there are over 2 million clones; just under 95% appear just once. About 0.41% of the sample is held by the ten biggest clonotypes. Sequencing was carried out using naive CD4+ T cells from PBMCs. The cell subset or site label, read with the paper, signifies: CD45RA+ positively selected. The receptors derive from a man aged 18 to 30 in good health. Some clones in this sample may be carry-over from other donors' samples.

The genes are TRBV25-1 and TRBJ2-3; no clear D. The CDR3 totals 14 residues. Germline V gene lookup returns CDR1 MGHDK and CDR2 SYGVNS. The germline V and J ends were trimmed by 2 bases and 2 bases, with 8 bases remaining between them. Written as DNA, the CDR3 is TGTGCCAGCAGTGAAACCCCGAACACAGATACGCAGTATTTT. Translation gives CASSETPNTDTQYF.

The chain is built from TRBV27 and TRBJ1-5; TRBD1 matches at 9 bases. Unmatched junction bases numbered 10, after V lost 6 bases and J lost 4 bases. Germline V gives CDR1 MNHEY, CDR2 SMNVEV (reference sequence). The CDR3 runs 16 residues. For the CDR3, the DNA is TGTGCCAGCAGGCAACAGGGACAGGGTGAAAATCAGCCCCAGCATTTT. This translates into CASRQQGQGENQPQHF.

The J gene is TRBJ2-3, the V gene TRBV2, with 8 bases aligning to TRBD2. The length of the CDR3 is 13 residues. The germline gives CDR1 SNHLY, CDR2 FYNNEI. J lost 3 bases, V lost 8 bases, and 4 bases had no gene match. CDR3 DNA: TGTGCCAGCGGGGAGCGGGAGACAGATACGCAGTATTTT. Protein sequence: CASGERETDTQYF.

This clone was recorded a few times. V and J are TRBV9 and TRBJ1-1; 7 bases line up with TRBD1. CDR1 is SGDLS and CDR2 is YYNGEE in the germline V gene. The V segment lost 4 bases and the J segment 4 bases; nucleotides outside the gene matches: 7. The CDR3 length is 14 residues. CDR3 region: CASSPWTGPTEAFF. CDR3 nucleotides: TGTGCCAGCAGCCCGTGGACAGGACCCACTGAAGCTTTCTTT. Based on the CDR3 plus reference TRBV9 and TRBJ1-1, the full variable domain is DSGVTQTPKHLITATGQRVTLRCSPRSGDLSVYWYQQSLDQGLQFLIQYYNGEERAKGNILERFSAQQFPDLHSELNLSSLELGDSALYFCASSPWTGPTEAFFGQGTRLTVV.

The V and J genes are TRBV19 and TRBJ1-5; no definite D call. The length of the CDR3 is 13 residues. The V gene's germline CDR1 is LNHDA and CDR2 SQIVND (reference sequence). Trimming pared 7 bases from V and 3 bases from J, leaving 10 bases between. CDR3 protein: CASMGGNNQPQHF. The DNA of the CDR3 is TGTGCCAGTATGGGCGGAAACAATCAGCCCCAGCATTTT.

This clone showed up just a few times. The chain recombines TRBV18 with TRBJ1-5; D is ambiguous. The ends were cut back, 2 bases at V and 4 bases at J, with 3 bases in the middle. Per germline, CDR1 KGHSH and CDR2 LQKENI. CDR3 length: 12 residues. The CDR3 sequence is CASSPWNQPQHF. CDR3 in DNA: TGTGCCAGCTCACCATGGAATCAGCCCCAGCATTTT.

The chain employs TRBV28 and TRBJ1-4; possibly TRBD1 for D (5 bases). CDR1 and CDR2 from the germline V gene are MDHEN and SYDVKM. CDR3 length: 14 amino acids. Trimming removed 6 bases at V and 4 bases at J, with 12 bases between. The chain's CDR3 is CASRQGADNEKLFF. The DNA for the CDR3 is TGTGCCAGCAGGCAGGGAGCAGATAATGAAAAACTGTTTTTT.

This chain links TRBV28 with TRBJ1-2, with TRBD1 identical over 7 bases. The V gene end was trimmed by 3 bases and the J gene end by 8 bases; junction bases not matched to a gene: 18. Germline V gene sequence: CDR1 MDHEN, CDR2 SYDVKM. The CDR3 is 17 residues long. The CDR3 DNA sequence: TGTGCCAGCAGTTTTCTCGGAGGTGCAGGGGGGGCCGAGGGCTACACCTTC. Translating it yields CASSFLGGAGGAEGYTF.

The chain combines TRBV5-1 with TRBJ2-2; 10 nucleotides align to TRBD2. This CDR3 is 18 amino acids long. Germline V lookup: CDR1 SGHRS, CDR2 YFSETQ. V dropped 4 bases and J dropped 5; count of bases not matched to a gene: 14. CDR3 sequence: CASSPRTLAGVGTGELFF. The CDR3 bases are TGCGCCAGCAGCCCCAGGACCCTAGCGGGAGTAGGAACCGGGGAGCTGTTTTTT.

This chain connects TRBV6-6 to TRBJ1-2, with TRBD1 matching over 7 bases. V shed 0 bases and J 2 bases; nucleotides not matched to a gene: 3. Germline V gene sequence: CDR1 MNHNY, CDR2 SVGAGI (reference sequence). The CDR3 covers 15 residues. CDR3 in amino acids: CASSYSGQENYGYTF. CDR3 nucleotides: TGTGCCAGCAGTTACTCCGGACAGGAGAACTATGGCTACACCTTC.

This chain links TRBV9 with TRBJ1-4; D unclear. The V and J ends lost 4 bases and 7 bases respectively, with 14 bases between them. Germline assignment: CDR1 SGDLS and CDR2 YYNGEE. The CDR3 is 14 amino acids. In DNA form, the CDR3 reads TGTGCCAGCAGCCCCGGAAACCCTGGTGAAAAACTGTTTTTT. This codes for CASSPGNPGEKLFF.

The chain employs TRBV19 and TRBJ2-3, with D possibly being TRBD2 (5 bases). V was clipped by 5 bases and J by 6 bases, with 12 bases between them. The V gene's germline CDR1 is LNHDA and CDR2 SQIVND (reference sequence). The CDR3 covers 13 residues. The CDR3 sequence: CASSPGPGDTQYF. The CDR3 DNA follows: TGTGCCAGTAGTCCTGGACCGGGGGATACGCAGTATTTT.

The chain is built from TRBV5-4 and TRBJ1-2; 7 bases align to TRBD1. CDR1 and CDR2 from the germline V gene are SGHNT and YYREEE (reference sequence). The V gene end was trimmed by 4 bases and the J gene end by 4 bases; junction bases not matched to a gene: 4. The length of the CDR3 is 13 residues. The CDR3 DNA is TGTGCCAGCAGCGGGGACAGTCCCTATGGCTACACCTTC. Its protein is CASSGDSPYGYTF.

The count of this clone is one. The chain recombines TRBV2 with TRBJ2-3, with TRBD2 identical over 14 bases. The germline V gene encodes CDR1 SNHLY and CDR2 FYNNEI. V dropped 6 bases and J dropped 1; count of bases not matched to a gene: 9. The CDR3 covers 18 residues. The CDR3 loop reads CASRTGTSGSVGTDTQYF. For the CDR3, the DNA is TGTGCCAGCAGAACCGGGACTAGCGGGAGTGTTGGCACAGATACGCAGTATTTT.